A selection of T cell receptor beta chains follows, all from one sample in a study of cytomegalovirus exposure and HLA in healthy donors. Sequencing used immunoSEQ multiplex PCR; TCRdb keeps in-frame clones, though not all of them. This sample has about 130,000 clones, with 89% found just once. The sample taken for sequencing was PBMCs. The receptor source for this set is a woman younger than 30 in good health and CMV-seronegative. Each CDR3 is given with its conserved first and last residue. D genes are given only for firm matches.

j_call: TRBJ2-1; d_call: TRBD2; v_call: TRBV6-6; cdr3_aa: CASSYAGDYNEQFF
j_call: TRBJ1-1; d_call: -; v_call: TRBV30; cdr3_aa: CAWNAGVDPEAFF
j_call: TRBJ1-5; d_call: TRBD1; v_call: TRBV6-5; cdr3_aa: CASREGTANQPQHF
j_call: TRBJ1-1; d_call: -; v_call: TRBV29-1; cdr3_aa: CSVKGLNTEAFF
j_call: TRBJ2-7; d_call: TRBD2; v_call: TRBV5-4; cdr3_aa: CASSLELAGDEQYF
j_call: TRBJ2-7; d_call: -; v_call: TRBV6-1; cdr3_aa: CASSETGDYEQYF
j_call: TRBJ2-1; d_call: -; v_call: TRBV7-2; cdr3_aa: CASSLTGSPYNEQFF
j_call: TRBJ2-3; d_call: TRBD1; v_call: TRBV7-9; cdr3_aa: CASREQGDPDTQYF
j_call: TRBJ1-3; d_call: -; v_call: TRBV2; cdr3_aa: CASSSDSGNTIYF
j_call: TRBJ2-1; d_call: TRBD2; v_call: TRBV15; cdr3_aa: CAVTGTSVYNEQFF
j_call: TRBJ2-7; d_call: -; v_call: TRBV19; cdr3_aa: CASSIQAGSHEQYF
j_call: TRBJ2-3; d_call: -; v_call: TRBV15; cdr3_aa: CATSARDTGMISTDTQYF
j_call: TRBJ2-7; d_call: TRBD1; v_call: TRBV5-1; cdr3_aa: CASSSRDRGIQEQYF
j_call: TRBJ2-7; d_call: TRBD1; v_call: TRBV19; cdr3_aa: CASSKTGSYEQYF
j_call: TRBJ2-7; d_call: TRBD1; v_call: TRBV2; cdr3_aa: CASDQDRGYEQYF
j_call: TRBJ2-5; d_call: TRBD2; v_call: TRBV2; cdr3_aa: CASSEVSGSFVETQYF
j_call: TRBJ1-5; d_call: TRBD1; v_call: TRBV27; cdr3_aa: CASRALYRGVNQPQHF
j_call: TRBJ2-3; d_call: TRBD1; v_call: TRBV19; cdr3_aa: CASSSATTGNTDTQYF
j_call: TRBJ1-1; d_call: -; v_call: TRBV7-3; cdr3_aa: CASSSGRGTEAFF
j_call: TRBJ2-2; d_call: -; v_call: TRBV6-1; cdr3_aa: CASSEARSGELFF
j_call: TRBJ2-7; d_call: TRBD2; v_call: TRBV5-8; cdr3_aa: CASSLGLASVEQYF
j_call: TRBJ2-5; d_call: TRBD2; v_call: TRBV5-1; cdr3_aa: CASSIGGRGKETQYF
j_call: TRBJ2-1; d_call: -; v_call: TRBV29-1; cdr3_aa: CSVEGQAPYNEQFF
j_call: TRBJ2-7; d_call: -; v_call: TRBV28; cdr3_aa: CASSGEIYEQYF
j_call: TRBJ2-2; d_call: TRBD2; v_call: TRBV7-2; cdr3_aa: CASSLQGTSGTGELFF
j_call: TRBJ2-7; d_call: -; v_call: TRBV11-2; cdr3_aa: CASSSWTFSYEQYF
j_call: TRBJ2-1; d_call: TRBD2; v_call: TRBV9; cdr3_aa: CASSVYLLAGVEDEQFF
j_call: TRBJ2-5; d_call: TRBD2; v_call: TRBV7-9; cdr3_aa: CASSLGTSGTRHQETQYF
j_call: TRBJ1-2; d_call: -; v_call: TRBV6-5; cdr3_aa: CASSYSVGQWGYTF
j_call: TRBJ1-1; d_call: -; v_call: TRBV5-4; cdr3_aa: CASSPGGTEAFF
j_call: TRBJ2-4; d_call: TRBD2; v_call: TRBV6-1; cdr3_aa: CASKLAGPLGQYF
j_call: TRBJ2-7; d_call: TRBD2; v_call: TRBV13; cdr3_aa: CASSFSTSGGRSEQYF
j_call: TRBJ1-2; d_call: -; v_call: TRBV19; cdr3_aa: CASSPRAGVANYGYTF
j_call: TRBJ2-2; d_call: TRBD2; v_call: TRBV19; cdr3_aa: CASSPQREGWAAGELFF